This T cell receptor (beta chain) was obtained from a study of TIL therapy for anti-PD-1-resistant metastatic lung cancer. Time point denoted: pre-treatment sample, taken before nivolumab and TIL therapy. The libraries were made with immunoSEQ v3. Profiled with immunoSEQ multiplex PCR; TCRdb holds only in-frame clones, not every one. The repertoire has just under 60,000 clones, approximately 69% of them found once; the top ten carry roughly 7.2%. The CDR3 has 14 residues. The sequence was collected from a person between 30 and 79 years old with non-small cell lung cancer. Material: blood, obtained at baseline. This chain links TRBV21-1 with TRBJ2-7. TRBV21-1 is noted as a pseudogene. Here the CDR3 reads CASSLRDPGFEQYF. The DNA of the CDR3 is TGTGCCAGCAGCCTTAGGGACCCGGGATTTGAGCAGTACTTC.